The 4 T cell receptor beta chains below were found in one sample sequenced in a study of cytomegalovirus exposure and HLA in healthy donors. PCR amplification relied on 60 Vbeta primers (plus 13 Jbeta primers). Here immunoSEQ multiplex PCR was the method, and the copy in TCRdb shows in-frame clones only, minus some. Its listing shows 90,000 to 150,000 clones. The specimen sequenced was PBMCs. These receptors were collected from a man aged 18 to 35 in good health and CMV-seronegative.

The genes are TRBV7-6 and TRBJ2-7; 7 bases align to TRBD2. CDR3 length equals 16 residues. In germline, CDR1 is SGHVS, CDR2 FNYEAQ. J gave up 5 bases and V 1 base, and 11 bases lay outside the gene matches. CDR3 nucleotide sequence: TGTGCCAGCAGCTTAGACTCGCAGACTAGCTATGACGAGCAGTACTTC. Encoded protein: CASSLDSQTSYDEQYF.

The CDR3 DNA sequence: TGTGCCAGCAGCCTCCTCGGGGTAGCGGGATCGGAGACCCAGTACTTC. This translates into CASSLLGVAGSETQYF. The gene calls are TRBV14 and TRBJ2-5; 8 nucleotides agree with TRBD2. Germline V CDR1 and CDR2: SGHDN, FVKESK. The V and J ends lost 4 bases and 5 bases, in that order; junction bases with no gene match: 12. CDR3 length equals 16 residues.

The rearrangement uses TRBV19 and TRBJ2-2; TRBD1 agrees at 9 bases. V lost 10 bases, J lost 4 bases, and 16 bases stayed unmatched. The germline V gene has CDR1 LNHDA and CDR2 SQIVND (reference sequence). The CDR3 covers 17 residues. The CDR3 spells CATPRPGTGSATGELFF. The CDR3 nucleotides are TGTGCCACCCCCCGCCCGGGGACAGGGTCCGCCACCGGGGAGCTGTTTTTT.

The V and J genes are TRBV6-1 and TRBJ1-6; D may be TRBD1 (6 bases). The CDR3 is 11 amino acids. The V gene's germline CDR1 is MNHNS and CDR2 SASEGT. Trimming removed 6 bases at V and 14 bases at J, with 11 bases between. CDR3 sequence reads: CASSKGGALHF. CDR3 coding DNA: TGTGCCAGCAGCAAAGGGGGGGCCCTCCACTTT.